This is a list of T cell receptor beta chains from one sample in a study of Graves' ophthalmopathy and Graves' hyperthyroidism. TCRdb redid the calling of the multiplex PCR reads with MiXCR, one entry per CDR3 protein. This repertoire shows about 420,000 distinct CDR3 sequences, approximately 21% found once; its top ten account for more than 2.5%. The sample comprised peripheral blood. All receptors derive from a woman younger than 30 with stable Graves' hyperthyroidism. Both conserved end residues are part of each CDR3. A D gene is named only where the DNA matches it firmly. The size entry is marked missing in some rows and otherwise reads once, few, many or a size class.

v_call	d_call	clone_size	j_call	cdr3_nt	cdr3_aa
TRBV7-8	-	many	TRBJ2-7	TGTGCCAGCAGCCTAACCGGGACCCCTGGGTCGTACGAGCAGTACTTC	CASSLTGTPGSYEQYF
TRBV12-3/TRBV12-4	TRBD1	-	TRBJ1-2	TGTGCCAGCAGACCGGGACAGGAGAAGTATGGCTACACCTTC	CASRPGQEKYGYTF
TRBV6-2/TRBV6-3	TRBD1	many	TRBJ2-2	TGTGCCAGCAGACCAGGGGGAGACACCGGGGAGCTGTTTTTT	CASRPGGDTGELFF
TRBV6-2/TRBV6-3	TRBD2	-	TRBJ2-2	TGCGCCAGCAAAACGGGGACTAGCGATAACACCGGGGAGCTGTTTTTT	CASKTGTSDNTGELFF
TRBV19	-	-	TRBJ2-5	TGTGCCAGTAGTATGTGGGGAATTGAGACCCAGTACTTC	CASSMWGIETQYF
TRBV25-1	-	many	TRBJ2-7	TGTGCCAGCAGTGAAGAGGGCCGTCTAGGCTACGAGCAGTACTTC	CASSEEGRLGYEQYF
TRBV6-2/TRBV6-3	-	-	TRBJ1-1	TGTGCCAGCAGTTCAGTCTACACTGAAGCTTTCTTT	CASSSVYTEAFF
TRBV6-5	-	many	TRBJ2-7	TGTGCCAGCAGTTACCGAGCCAGCCAGGACTACGAGCAGTACTTC	CASSYRASQDYEQYF
TRBV20-1	TRBD1	-	TRBJ1-2	TGCAGTGCTAGGGGACAGGGTCTCGGGGGCTACACCTTC	CSARGQGLGGYTF
TRBV30	TRBD2	-	TRBJ2-7	TGTGCCTGGAGTGTAACTAGCGGGGGACTCGAGCAGTACTTC	CAWSVTSGGLEQYF
TRBV27	-	-	TRBJ2-5	TGTGCCAGCAGCTTCCATGGACCAATTTGGGGTGAGACCCAGTACTTC	CASSFHGPIWGETQYF
TRBV18	TRBD1	many	TRBJ1-5	TGTGCCAGCTCACCAAGTTACAGGGGGGACCAGCCCCAGCATTTT	CASSPSYRGDQPQHF
TRBV30	-	many	TRBJ1-1	TGTGCCTGGAGTTATAAGGACAGGAACACTGAAGCTTTCTTT	CAWSYKDRNTEAFF
TRBV7-3	-	many	TRBJ2-7	TGTGCCAGCAGCCCCCCGGACAGACCCTACGAGCAGTACTTC	CASSPPDRPYEQYF
TRBV6-5	-	many	TRBJ2-7	TGTGCCAGCAGTTACGTTCCGAACTACGAGCAGTACTTC	CASSYVPNYEQYF
TRBV6-2/TRBV6-3	TRBD1	-	TRBJ2-7	TGTGCCAGCAGTTCCGCCGGGACAGGGTACCCGTACTTC	CASSSAGTGYPYF
TRBV12-3/TRBV12-4	TRBD1	-	TRBJ2-7	TGTGCCAGCAGTTTAGGCGGTGGGACAGGCCTCGTCTACGAGCAGTACTTC	CASSLGGGTGLVYEQYF
TRBV4-1	TRBD2	many	TRBJ2-5	TGCGCCAGCAGCCTTAGCGGGGATAGGGAGACCCAGTACTTC	CASSLSGDRETQYF
TRBV9	TRBD1	many	TRBJ2-5	TGTGCCAGCAGCGAGGGGACAGCTTCAGAGACCCAGTACTTC	CASSEGTASETQYF
TRBV2	-	many	TRBJ1-1	TGTGCCAGCAGTGAGCAGGGAGGAATAAGAACTGAAGCTTTCTTT	CASSEQGGIRTEAFF
TRBV6-5	TRBD1	few	TRBJ2-7	TGTGCCAGCAGTTACAATGGACAGGGTCTCGAGCAGTACTTC	CASSYNGQGLEQYF
TRBV6-1	-	few	TRBJ1-5	TGTGCCAGTGATTTTGGGGTTCAAGCTAGCAATCAGCCCCAGCATTTT	CASDFGVQASNQPQHF
TRBV28	-	-	TRBJ1-2	TGTGCCAGTGTAGGGGATGGCTACACCTTC	CASVGDGYTF
TRBV5-1	-	many	TRBJ2-6	TGCGCCAGCAGCTACGACAACTCTGGGGCCAACGTCCTGACTTTC	CASSYDNSGANVLTF
TRBV29-1	-	many	TRBJ1-1	TGCAGCGTTGTCAGTTCCCCTGAAGCTTTCTTT	CSVVSSPEAFF
TRBV19	-	-	TRBJ1-1	TGTGCCAGTAGTATAACTGGACATGGGGGGACTGAAGCTTTCTTT	CASSITGHGGTEAFF
TRBV7-2	TRBD2	many	TRBJ2-7	TGTGCCAGCAGCTCCATGCTTGCGGGAGATGGAGAGCAGTACTTC	CASSSMLAGDGEQYF
TRBV27	TRBD1	-	TRBJ1-5	TGTGCCAGCAGACAGGGGTGGGCTGGCAATCAGCCCCAGCATTTT	CASRQGWAGNQPQHF
TRBV4-2	TRBD1	-	TRBJ1-2	TGTGCCAGCAGCCCCCGGACAGGGAGGGATGGCTACACCTTC	CASSPRTGRDGYTF
TRBV9	-	many	TRBJ2-5	TGTGCCAGCAGCGTGGGGGCTAGCCGGGGTACGGAGACCCAGTACTTC	CASSVGASRGTETQYF
TRBV5-8	TRBD2	few	TRBJ2-3	TGTGCCAGCGCGCGGGGGGCGAACACAGATACGCAGTATTTT	CASARGANTDTQYF
TRBV11-2	-	-	TRBJ1-6	TGTGCCAGCAGCTTATTCCAGGCTAATAATTCACCCCTCCACTTT	CASSLFQANNSPLHF
TRBV11-2	TRBD1	few	TRBJ2-5	TGTGCCAGCAGCCAAACCTTGGGACAGGCATCCCGGGAGACCCAGTACTTC	CASSQTLGQASRETQYF
TRBV10-3	-	-	TRBJ2-7	TGTGCCATCAGTGATTCAGCGTTCGAGCAGTACTTC	CAISDSAFEQYF
TRBV7-2	TRBD1	many	TRBJ1-1	TGTGCCAGCAGCTTTATGGGGACAGGGAACACTGAAGCTTTCTTT	CASSFMGTGNTEAFF
TRBV20-1	-	once	TRBJ2-7	TGCAGTGCCGAACATAATCAGGGGTTTAGCTCCTACGAGCAGTACTTC	CSAEHNQGFSSYEQYF
TRBV5-1	TRBD1	-	TRBJ1-2	TGCGCCAGCAGCTTGGGACAGACAGGGAGGGGGTATGGCTACACCTTC	CASSLGQTGRGYGYTF
TRBV6-7	-	few	TRBJ2-7	TGTGCCAGCCCCCCTCCACACGAGCAGTACTTC	CASPPPHEQYF
TRBV25-1	-	-	TRBJ1-1	TGTGCCGGCAGTGAGCAGGAAAACACTGAAGCTTTCTTT	CAGSEQENTEAFF
TRBV6-2/TRBV6-3	TRBD1	-	TRBJ2-7	TGTGCCAGCAGTTACGTTGGGACAGGGATCTACGAGCAGTACTTC	CASSYVGTGIYEQYF
TRBV12-3/TRBV12-4	TRBD1	-	TRBJ1-1	TGTGCCAGCAGTTCGGGCAGGGGGGTGAACACTGAAGCTTTCTTT	CASSSGRGVNTEAFF
TRBV12-3/TRBV12-4	-	many	TRBJ1-2	TGTGCCAGCAGTTTAGGACAGATACTCTATGGCTACACCTTC	CASSLGQILYGYTF
TRBV30	TRBD1	few	TRBJ2-4	TGTGCCTGGAGTTTACGACAGGGGGCGAACATTAAGTACTTC	CAWSLRQGANIKYF
TRBV7-2	TRBD1	many	TRBJ1-2	TGTGCCAGGGCCGAAGGGACAGCAACTGACTATGGCTACACCTTC	CARAEGTATDYGYTF
TRBV4-3	-	few	TRBJ2-7	TGCGCCAGCAGCCAAGATTTAATGAGATTCTCCTACGAGCAGTACTTC	CASSQDLMRFSYEQYF
TRBV6-5	-	-	TRBJ2-2	TGTGCCAGCAGTTACGGTGGCGGGGAGCTGTTTTTT	CASSYGGGELFF
TRBV20-1	TRBD1	many	TRBJ1-5	TGCAGTGCTGCGGACAGGCTAAATCAGCCCCAGCATTTT	CSAADRLNQPQHF
TRBV27	TRBD1	many	TRBJ2-5	TGTGCCAGCAGGGCCCGCATGGGACAGGGCCCCCAAGAGACCCAGTACTTC	CASRARMGQGPQETQYF
TRBV6-1	-	many	TRBJ1-2	TGTGCCAGCAGTGAAGCGACCCCGCCCCAGGCAAGACCGAGAGTGGGCTACACCTTC	CASSEATPPQARPRVGYTF
TRBV24-1	-	once	TRBJ1-1	TGTGCCACCAGTGATAGGACTACCGCTGAAGCTTTCTTT	CATSDRTTAEAFF
TRBV19	-	few	TRBJ1-2	TGTGCCAGTAGTATAATGGGACCGGCGCGAGCTGTTTATGGCTACACCTTC	CASSIMGPARAVYGYTF
TRBV5-1	TRBD1	many	TRBJ1-1	TGCGCCAGCAGCTTGGTAGCGGGACAGGAACGGGCTTTCTTT	CASSLVAGQERAFF
TRBV2	-	many	TRBJ1-5	TGTGCCAGCAGCGTCAGGGACCGGGGAGATCAGCCCCAGCATTTT	CASSVRDRGDQPQHF
TRBV6-1	-	many	TRBJ2-2	TGTGCCAGCAGTGGCGGTCCTGTGACATGGGGGGAGCTGTTTTTT	CASSGGPVTWGELFF
TRBV2	-	many	TRBJ2-1	TGTGCCAGCAGTCGAGTTTGGAGCTCCTACAATGAGCAGTTCTTC	CASSRVWSSYNEQFF